This T cell receptor beta chain was recovered during a study of blood T cell repertoires in COVID-19. Background on the study: Acute-phase and convalescent COVID-19 samples originated in the United States, Italy and Spain. PBMCs, B-cell-depleted T cells, or T cells provided the cDNA or gDNA that made up the material.

With 6 bases removed from V and 8 bases from J, the gap between germline ends came to 16 bases. In germline, CDR1 is MNHEY, CDR2 SVGAGI. CDR3 size: 13 residues. Original handling: From reference gene primer amplification, estimates of nucleated cell counts were derived. Method: immunoSEQ multiplex PCR; TCRdb's copy keeps in-frame clones and lacks some. V, J and clone size are taken as reported in that table, and D and trimming were inferred from the DNA itself. The sample lists 140,000 or so clones; 75% to 90% were seen once. The receptor comes from an elderly woman with acute or convalescent COVID-19. The sequencing sample was made of peripheral blood. This chain uses TRBV6-5 with TRBJ1-2, with no clear D. CDR3 bases: TGTGCCAGCAGAGCCTATACCCCCCGGGGCTACACCTTC. Its translation: CASRAYTPRGYTF.